Described below is a single T cell receptor beta chain sequence and its context. Being one base from a much bigger clone, this may be a read error. Time point: newly diagnosed GD, antithyroid drugs for less than 3 months. From PBMCs, RNA was extracted and then used to make the TCR library. A volume of roughly 9.1 milliliters of peripheral blood was collected in EDTA tubes. Arm-PCR of CDR3 regions and iRepertoire HTBI primers were used to build TCR beta libraries. One entry per CDR3 protein, called by TCRdb with MiXCR from the multiplex PCR reads. The sample has some 600,000 distinct CDR3 sequences; 15% to 20% are singletons. These data originate in a study of regulatory T cells in long-lasting Graves disease. From germline, CDR1 is MDHEN and CDR2 SYDVKM. The J segment lost 6 bases and the V segment lost 8 bases, leaving 15 bases of the junction unmatched. The CDR3 is made up of 16 amino acids. The data were also submitted as part of a second study, on T cells in Graves' hyperthyroidism and ophthalmopathy. Turning to that study: Uncontrolled infection, other autoimmune disease, pregnancy or lactation disqualified patients from enrolment. HTBI primers were the set used in a first-round RT-PCR of the TCR CDR3. Separation of ophthalmopathy from stable hyperthyroidism was achieved by a 13 V-J model.

The genes are TRBV28 and TRBJ2-1; TRBD2 matches 8 bases. The clonotype comes from a man aged 18 to 30 with Graves disease. The starting material was peripheral blood mononuclear cells (PBMCs), obtained at new diagnosis, from a patient treated with antithyroid drugs. CDR3: CASSTLGGRTCNEQFF. The CDR3, as DNA: TGTGCCAGCTCAACTCTGGGCGGGAGGACCTGCAATGAGCAGTTCTTC.